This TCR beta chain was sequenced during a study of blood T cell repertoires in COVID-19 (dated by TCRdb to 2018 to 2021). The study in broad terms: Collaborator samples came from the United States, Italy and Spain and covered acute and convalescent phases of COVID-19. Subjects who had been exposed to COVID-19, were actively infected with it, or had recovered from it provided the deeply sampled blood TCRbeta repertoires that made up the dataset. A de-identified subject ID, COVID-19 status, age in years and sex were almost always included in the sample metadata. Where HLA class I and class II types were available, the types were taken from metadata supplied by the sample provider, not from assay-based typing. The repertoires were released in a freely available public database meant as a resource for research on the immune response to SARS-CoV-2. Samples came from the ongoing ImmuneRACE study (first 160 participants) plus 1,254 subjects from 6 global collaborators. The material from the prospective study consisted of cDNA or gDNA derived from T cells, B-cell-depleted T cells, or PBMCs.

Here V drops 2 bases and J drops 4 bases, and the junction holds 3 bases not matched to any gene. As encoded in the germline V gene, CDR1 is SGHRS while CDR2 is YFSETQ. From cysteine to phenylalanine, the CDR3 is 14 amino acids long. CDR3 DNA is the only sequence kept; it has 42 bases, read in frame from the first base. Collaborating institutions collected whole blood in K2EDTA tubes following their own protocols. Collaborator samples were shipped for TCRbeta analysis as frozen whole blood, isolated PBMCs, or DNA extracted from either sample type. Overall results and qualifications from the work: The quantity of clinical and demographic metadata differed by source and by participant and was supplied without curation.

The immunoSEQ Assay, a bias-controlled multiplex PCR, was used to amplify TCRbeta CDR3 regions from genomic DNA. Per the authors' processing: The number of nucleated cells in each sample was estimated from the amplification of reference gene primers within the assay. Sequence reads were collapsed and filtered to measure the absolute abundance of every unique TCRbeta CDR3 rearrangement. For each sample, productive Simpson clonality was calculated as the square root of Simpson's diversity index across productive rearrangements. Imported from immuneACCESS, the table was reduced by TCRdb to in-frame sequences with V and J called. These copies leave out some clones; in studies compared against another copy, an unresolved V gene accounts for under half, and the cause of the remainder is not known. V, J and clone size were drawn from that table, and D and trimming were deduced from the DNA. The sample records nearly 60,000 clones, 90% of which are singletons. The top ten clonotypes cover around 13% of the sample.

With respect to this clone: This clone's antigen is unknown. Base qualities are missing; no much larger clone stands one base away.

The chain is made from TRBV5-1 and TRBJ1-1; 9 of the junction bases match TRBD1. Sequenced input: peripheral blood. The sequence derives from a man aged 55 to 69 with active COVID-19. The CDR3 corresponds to CASSLRQGVTEAFF. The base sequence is TGCGCCAGCAGCTTAAGACAGGGGGTCACTGAAGCTTTCTTT.